A selection of T cell receptor beta chains follows, all from one sample in a study of T-cell memory formation after mild COVID-19. TCRdb recomputed calls from the 5' RACE reads with MiXCR, one row per CDR3 protein. The sample yields hundreds of thousands of distinct CDR3 sequences, roughly 21% seen once. The sequencing sample was made of PBMCs or a T cell subset sorted from them (not recorded which). All receptors come from an adult woman who had mild COVID-19 (a few samples of this study predate the infection). Cell type and time point are not known. The CDR3 runs from the conserved cysteine through the conserved F or W. Each record gives: J gene, D gene, V gene, clone size, CDR3 DNA, CDR3 protein. A D gene is named only where the DNA matches it firmly. Size is stated for part of the rows, as once, few or many counts, or as a class when the clone is expanded.

J gene: TRBJ2-2; D gene: .; V gene: TRBV9; clone size: few; CDR3 DNA: TGTGCCAGCAGCGTAGGGATCGCGAACACCGGGGAGCTGTTTTTT; CDR3 protein: CASSVGIANTGELFF
J gene: TRBJ2-5; D gene: .; V gene: TRBV25-1; clone size: .; CDR3 DNA: TGTGCCAGCACCCAATGGCGGGGTGAAGAGACCCAGTACTTC; CDR3 protein: CASTQWRGEETQYF
J gene: TRBJ1-1; D gene: TRBD1; V gene: TRBV6-5; clone size: .; CDR3 DNA: TGTGCCAGCAGTGGACAGGGCCACACTGAAGCTTTCTTT; CDR3 protein: CASSGQGHTEAFF
J gene: TRBJ1-6; D gene: TRBD1; V gene: TRBV19; clone size: .; CDR3 DNA: TGTGCCAGTAGTGGAACAGGGGGCTCCTATAATTCACCCCTCCACTTT; CDR3 protein: CASSGTGGSYNSPLHF
J gene: TRBJ2-2; D gene: .; V gene: TRBV7-9; clone size: many; CDR3 DNA: TGTGCCAGCAGCCCGACAGGGAGGGACACCGGGGAGCTGTTTTTT; CDR3 protein: CASSPTGRDTGELFF
J gene: TRBJ1-1; D gene: .; V gene: TRBV12-3/TRBV12-4; clone size: .; CDR3 DNA: TGTGCCAGCAGTGCTCGACAGGCGGGAAGCACTGAAGCTTTCTTT; CDR3 protein: CASSARQAGSTEAFF
J gene: TRBJ2-1; D gene: .; V gene: TRBV7-9; clone size: .; CDR3 DNA: TGTGCCAGCAGCTTAGCGCCCAGGGTATTCCCCTACAATGAGCAGTTCTTC; CDR3 protein: CASSLAPRVFPYNEQFF
J gene: TRBJ2-3; D gene: .; V gene: TRBV5-1; clone size: .; CDR3 DNA: TGCGCCAGCAGCATTCTCTCTAGCACAGATACGCAGTATTTT; CDR3 protein: CASSILSSTDTQYF
J gene: TRBJ1-4; D gene: .; V gene: TRBV12-3/TRBV12-4; clone size: .; CDR3 DNA: TGTGCCAGCAGTTTCGGGCATAATGAAAAACTGTTTTTT; CDR3 protein: CASSFGHNEKLFF
J gene: TRBJ1-2; D gene: .; V gene: TRBV7-2; clone size: .; CDR3 DNA: TGTGCCAGCAGCCCACTTCAGGGACTGGGATATGGCTACACCTTC; CDR3 protein: CASSPLQGLGYGYTF
J gene: TRBJ2-1; D gene: TRBD2; V gene: TRBV7-2; clone size: few; CDR3 DNA: TGTGCCAGCAGCTCCGCTAGCGGGGCATACAATGAGCAGTTCTTC; CDR3 protein: CASSSASGAYNEQFF
J gene: TRBJ2-7; D gene: .; V gene: TRBV11-3; clone size: few; CDR3 DNA: TGTGCCAGCCGAGACGGTGCGAAGGACGAGCAGTACTTC; CDR3 protein: CASRDGAKDEQYF
J gene: TRBJ2-1; D gene: .; V gene: TRBV18; clone size: .; CDR3 DNA: TGTGCCAGCTCACCAGCGGGACAAGCTACCTACAATGAGCAGTTCTTC; CDR3 protein: CASSPAGQATYNEQFF
J gene: TRBJ2-6; D gene: .; V gene: TRBV27; clone size: many; CDR3 DNA: TGTGCCAGCAGTTCCCTCTCTGGGGCCAACGTCCTGACTTTC; CDR3 protein: CASSSLSGANVLTF
J gene: TRBJ2-2; D gene: .; V gene: TRBV9; clone size: .; CDR3 DNA: TGTGCCAGCAGCGTAGATGCCCTTCCGACCGGGGAGCTGTTTTTT; CDR3 protein: CASSVDALPTGELFF
J gene: TRBJ1-6; D gene: TRBD1; V gene: TRBV5-1; clone size: few; CDR3 DNA: TGCGCCAGCAGCTTGGACCGGGACAGGCATAATTCACCCCTCCACTTT; CDR3 protein: CASSLDRDRHNSPLHF
J gene: TRBJ2-3; D gene: .; V gene: TRBV6-1; clone size: .; CDR3 DNA: TGTGCCAGCGATAACTACCCCACAGATACGCAGTATTTT; CDR3 protein: CASDNYPTDTQYF
J gene: TRBJ1-2; D gene: TRBD1; V gene: TRBV13; clone size: few; CDR3 DNA: TGTGCCAGCAGCTTAGGCGAGACAGGGAGAGGCTACACCTTC; CDR3 protein: CASSLGETGRGYTF
J gene: TRBJ2-3; D gene: TRBD2; V gene: TRBV7-9; clone size: .; CDR3 DNA: TGTGCCAGCAGCCGACTAGCGGGAGCGTCAGATACGCAGTATTTT; CDR3 protein: CASSRLAGASDTQYF
J gene: TRBJ2-3; D gene: TRBD2; V gene: TRBV20-1; clone size: .; CDR3 DNA: TGCAGTGCTAGTGCCGGACTAGCGACCCCAGATACGCAGTATTTT; CDR3 protein: CSASAGLATPDTQYF
J gene: TRBJ1-5; D gene: .; V gene: TRBV2; clone size: .; CDR3 DNA: TGTGCCAGCAGGGATCAGCCCTATCAGCCCCAGCATTTT; CDR3 protein: CASRDQPYQPQHF
J gene: TRBJ2-4; D gene: TRBD1; V gene: TRBV20-1; clone size: few; CDR3 DNA: TGCAGTGCTAGACCTACAGGGGTTGTCATTCAGTACTTC; CDR3 protein: CSARPTGVVIQYF
J gene: TRBJ2-5; D gene: .; V gene: TRBV7-7; clone size: .; CDR3 DNA: TGTGCCAGCAGCTTAGACGGGGGGCCTTGGGAGACCCAGTACTTC; CDR3 protein: CASSLDGGPWETQYF
J gene: TRBJ2-7; D gene: .; V gene: TRBV28; clone size: few; CDR3 DNA: TGTGCCAGCACCCCAAGAAGCGTATCCTACGAGCAGTACTTC; CDR3 protein: CASTPRSVSYEQYF
J gene: TRBJ1-2; D gene: .; V gene: TRBV15; clone size: .; CDR3 DNA: TGTGCCACCAGCGATATGTGGGGTAGCTATGGCTACACCTTC; CDR3 protein: CATSDMWGSYGYTF
J gene: TRBJ1-2; D gene: .; V gene: TRBV7-7; clone size: few; CDR3 DNA: TGTGCCAGCAGCCCCCTGACAGCTAACTATGGCTACACCTTC; CDR3 protein: CASSPLTANYGYTF
J gene: TRBJ2-7; D gene: TRBD2; V gene: TRBV11-2; clone size: few; CDR3 DNA: TGTGCCAGCAGCTTAGCCGCCATTGGCGGGAGGGCCTACGAGCAGTACTTC; CDR3 protein: CASSLAAIGGRAYEQYF
J gene: TRBJ1-1; D gene: .; V gene: TRBV7-9; clone size: .; CDR3 DNA: TGTGCCAGCAGCTTAGCCCGGGACATCCCGGGGACTGAAGCTTTCTTT; CDR3 protein: CASSLARDIPGTEAFF
J gene: TRBJ2-3; D gene: TRBD2; V gene: TRBV20-1; clone size: .; CDR3 DNA: TGCAGTGCTCGGAGAGGGGAGCGGGGCTCGGATACGCAGTATTTT; CDR3 protein: CSARRGERGSDTQYF
J gene: TRBJ2-3; D gene: .; V gene: TRBV9; clone size: few; CDR3 DNA: TGTGCCAGCAGCGTAGGGTCTGCGCTCCCCACAGATACGCAGTATTTT; CDR3 protein: CASSVGSALPTDTQYF
J gene: TRBJ2-2; D gene: .; V gene: TRBV21-1; clone size: once; CDR3 DNA: TGTGCCAGCAGCTCCGGGGGGCACCATGACACCGGGGAGCTGTTTTTT; CDR3 protein: CASSSGGHHDTGELFF
J gene: TRBJ2-3; D gene: .; V gene: TRBV4-2; clone size: .; CDR3 DNA: TGTGCCAGCAGCCAAGAAGCGCGCGGGATTATGGTCCCAGATACGCAGTATTTT; CDR3 protein: CASSQEARGIMVPDTQYF
J gene: TRBJ2-3; D gene: TRBD2; V gene: TRBV20-1; clone size: .; CDR3 DNA: TGCAGTGCCTCAAGCGGGGTGCACATGGATACGCAGTATTTT; CDR3 protein: CSASSGVHMDTQYF
J gene: TRBJ1-2; D gene: TRBD1; V gene: TRBV4-1; clone size: .; CDR3 DNA: TGCGCCAGCAGCCAAGTGGGACAGGGGCCGGGGGGTTATGGCTACACCTTC; CDR3 protein: CASSQVGQGPGGYGYTF
J gene: TRBJ2-7; D gene: TRBD2; V gene: TRBV4-2; clone size: few; CDR3 DNA: TGTGCCAGCAGCCAAGAGCGGAGCGGGACCTACGAGCAGTACTTC; CDR3 protein: CASSQERSGTYEQYF
J gene: TRBJ2-5; D gene: .; V gene: TRBV18; clone size: many; CDR3 DNA: TGTGCCAGCAGCCCCCCCCAAGAGACCCAGTACTTC; CDR3 protein: CASSPPQETQYF
J gene: TRBJ1-1; D gene: .; V gene: TRBV3-1; clone size: few; CDR3 DNA: TGTGCCAGCAGCCAGGGCAGGGGAGCTTTCTTT; CDR3 protein: CASSQGRGAFF
J gene: TRBJ2-2; D gene: TRBD1; V gene: TRBV25-1; clone size: .; CDR3 DNA: TGTGCCAGCAGTGATTGGTCGTCGACAGGGGGTCTCACCGGGGAGCTGTTTTTT; CDR3 protein: CASSDWSSTGGLTGELFF
J gene: TRBJ2-1; D gene: .; V gene: TRBV25-1; clone size: .; CDR3 DNA: TGTGCCAGCAGTGAATTTGGATACCCGGACAGCGCCTACAATGAGCAGTTCTTC; CDR3 protein: CASSEFGYPDSAYNEQFF
J gene: TRBJ2-1; D gene: TRBD2; V gene: TRBV6-2/TRBV6-3; clone size: .; CDR3 DNA: TGTGCCAGCAGTTACTGGTCTAGCGGGAGGGTAAGCTCCTACAATGAGCAGTTCTTC; CDR3 protein: CASSYWSSGRVSSYNEQFF
J gene: TRBJ2-1; D gene: TRBD2; V gene: TRBV7-9; clone size: .; CDR3 DNA: TGTGCCAGCAGCTCCCAGATAGCGGGATCCTACAATGAGCAGTTCTTC; CDR3 protein: CASSSQIAGSYNEQFF
J gene: TRBJ2-1; D gene: TRBD2; V gene: TRBV7-6; clone size: few; CDR3 DNA: TGTGCCAGCAGCTTAGTACGGCTAGCGGGAGGGCCCCCCTACAATGAGCAGTTCTTC; CDR3 protein: CASSLVRLAGGPPYNEQFF